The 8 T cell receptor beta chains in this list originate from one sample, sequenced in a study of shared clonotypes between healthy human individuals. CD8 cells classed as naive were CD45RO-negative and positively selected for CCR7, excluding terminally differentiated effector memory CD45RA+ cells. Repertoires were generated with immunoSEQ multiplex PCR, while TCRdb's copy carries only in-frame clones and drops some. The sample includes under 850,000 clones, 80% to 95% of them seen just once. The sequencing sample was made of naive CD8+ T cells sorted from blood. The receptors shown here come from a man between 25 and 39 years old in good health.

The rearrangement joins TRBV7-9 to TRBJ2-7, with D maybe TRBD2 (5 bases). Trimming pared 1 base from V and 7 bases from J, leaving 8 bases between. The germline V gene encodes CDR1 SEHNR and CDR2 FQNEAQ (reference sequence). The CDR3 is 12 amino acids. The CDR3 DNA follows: TGTGCCAGCAGCTTAGGGGGAGAGGAGCAGTACTTC. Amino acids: CASSLGGEEQYF.

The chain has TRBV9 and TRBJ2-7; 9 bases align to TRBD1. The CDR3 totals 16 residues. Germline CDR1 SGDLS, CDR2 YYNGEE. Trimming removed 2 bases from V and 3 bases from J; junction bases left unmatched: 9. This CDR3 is CASSVVSGTGLYEQYF. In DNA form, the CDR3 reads TGTGCCAGCAGCGTGGTCTCCGGGACAGGGCTCTACGAGCAGTACTTC.

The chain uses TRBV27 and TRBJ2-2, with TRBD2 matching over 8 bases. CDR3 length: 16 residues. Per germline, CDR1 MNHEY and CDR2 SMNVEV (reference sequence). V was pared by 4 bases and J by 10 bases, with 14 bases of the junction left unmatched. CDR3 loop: CASSSSRTSRRVELFF. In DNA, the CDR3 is TGTGCCAGCAGTTCCTCCAGGACTAGCCGTCGGGTGGAGCTGTTTTTT.

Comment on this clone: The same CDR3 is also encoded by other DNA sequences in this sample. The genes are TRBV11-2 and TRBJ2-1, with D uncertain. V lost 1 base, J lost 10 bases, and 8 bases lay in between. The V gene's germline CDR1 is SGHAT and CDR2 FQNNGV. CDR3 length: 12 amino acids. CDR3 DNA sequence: TGTGCCAGCAGCTTAGGGGCCGGGGAGCAGTTCTTC. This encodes CASSLGAGEQFF.

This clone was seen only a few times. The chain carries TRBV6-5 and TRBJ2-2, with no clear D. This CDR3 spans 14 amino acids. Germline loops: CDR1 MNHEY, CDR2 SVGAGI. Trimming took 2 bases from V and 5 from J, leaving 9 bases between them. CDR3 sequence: CASSYAFLTGELFF. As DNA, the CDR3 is TGTGCCAGCAGTTACGCTTTCCTGACCGGGGAGCTGTTTTTT.

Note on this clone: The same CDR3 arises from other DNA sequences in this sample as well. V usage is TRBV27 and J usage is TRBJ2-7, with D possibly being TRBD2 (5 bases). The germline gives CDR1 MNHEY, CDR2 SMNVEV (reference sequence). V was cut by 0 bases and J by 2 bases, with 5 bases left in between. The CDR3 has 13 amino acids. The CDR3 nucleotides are TGTGCCAGCAGTTTATCGAGGGCCTACGAGCAGTACTTC. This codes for CASSLSRAYEQYF.

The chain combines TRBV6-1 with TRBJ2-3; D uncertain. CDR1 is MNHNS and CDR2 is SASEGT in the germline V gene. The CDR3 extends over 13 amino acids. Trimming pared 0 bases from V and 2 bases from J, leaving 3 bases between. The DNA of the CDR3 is TGTGCCAGCAGTGAAGCGGACACAGATACGCAGTATTTT. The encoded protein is CASSEADTDTQYF.

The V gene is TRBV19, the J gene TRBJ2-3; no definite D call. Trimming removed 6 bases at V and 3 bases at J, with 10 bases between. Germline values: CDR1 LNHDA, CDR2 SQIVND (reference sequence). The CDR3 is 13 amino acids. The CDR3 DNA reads TGTGCCAGTAGCCTCCTCAAAACAGATACGCAGTATTTT. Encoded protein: CASSLLKTDTQYF. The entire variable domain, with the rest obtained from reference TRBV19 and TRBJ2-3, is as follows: DGGITQSPKYLFRKEGQNVTLSCEQNLNHDAMYWYRQDPGQGLRLIYYSQIVNDFQKGDIAEGYSVSREKKESFPLTVTSAQKNPTAFYLCASSLLKTDTQYFGPGTRLTVL.